The 13 T cell receptor beta chains below come from one sample, sequenced in a study of human T cells and chemical hapten exposure. TCRdb processed the RACE reads anew with MiXCR; each CDR3 protein has one entry. The data hold about 120,000 distinct CDR3 sequences, with approximately 15% observed a single time. Time point here: patch test 1, 2 weeks after DPC sensitization. The treatment: therapeutic diphenylcyclopropenone sensitization with weekly scalp DPC. The material was whole blood, obtained in connection with sensitization to the hapten diphenylcyclopropenone (DPC). Receptor source: a man younger than 35 with alopecia areata. Some clones in this sample may be carry-over from other donors' samples.

This clonotype was picked up a small number of times. The rearrangement joins TRBV12-3 or TRBV12-4 to TRBJ1-4; D not resolved. The CDR3 length is 16 residues. V gave up 3 bases and J gave up 0 bases, with 11 bases separating them. CDR3 sequence (DNA): TGTGCCAGCAGTTTCGATGTTGGGGCAACTAATGAAAAACTGTTTTTT. Encoded protein: CASSFDVGATNEKLFF.

The V gene is TRBV5-4, the J gene TRBJ1-6, with D tentatively TRBD1 (5 bases). Germline V gene sequence: CDR1 SGHNT, CDR2 YYREEE (reference sequence). Trimming shortened V by 6 bases and J by 7 bases, and 11 bases separated the two germline ends. The CDR3 spans 13 residues. CDR3 DNA sequence: TGTGCCAGCAAACAGGAGACCAATTCACCCCTCCACTTT. Protein sequence: CASKQETNSPLHF.

This clonotype was recorded many times. This chain joins TRBV5-6 and TRBJ1-2; 7 nucleotides agree with TRBD1. The CDR3 is made up of 13 amino acids. V shed 4 bases, J shed 6 bases, and the junction held 6 bases outside the gene matches. Germline V gives CDR1 SGHDT, CDR2 YYEEEE. CDR3 sequence (DNA): TGTGCCAGCAGCGCTACAGGGGTCCATGGCTACACCTTC. It specifies CASSATGVHGYTF.

The chain joins TRBV6-2 or TRBV6-3 to TRBJ1-4, with D perhaps matching TRBD1 (5 bases). CDR1 and CDR2 (germline): MNHEY, SVGEGT. V lost 7 bases to trimming and J lost 12 bases, with 15 bases between them. The CDR3 is 12 residues long. The CDR3 region has the DNA TGTGCCAGCAATGAACCGGGGCTGGAACTGTTTTTT. This sequence encodes CASNEPGLELFF.

V usage is TRBV18 and J usage is TRBJ2-3; TRBD1 aligns across 7 bases. Germline CDR1 and CDR2: KGHSH and LQKENI. The ends lost 6 bases at V and 2 bases at J; junction bases unmatched: 14. This CDR3 region has 17 residues. The DNA of the CDR3 is TGTGCCAGCTCTCTCGCCCCCCCGGGACAGTTCACAGATACGCAGTATTTT. Protein product: CASSLAPPGQFTDTQYF.

The J gene is TRBJ1-4, the V gene TRBV4-1, with D possibly being TRBD1 (6 bases). This CDR3 is built from 17 residues. Per germline, CDR1 MGHRA and CDR2 YSYEKL. V lost 4 bases and J 2 bases, leaving 17 bases between the germline ends. CDR3 protein: CASSPSRDKLTNEKLFF. CDR3 coding DNA: TGCGCCAGCAGCCCGTCCCGGGACAAGCTGACTAATGAAAAACTGTTTTTT.

CDR3 nucleotide sequence: TGTGCCAGCAGCGGCCGGTCGACATACTACGAGCAGTACTTC. Translated, it gives CASSGRSTYYEQYF. V and J are TRBV13 and TRBJ2-7; unclear D gene. CDR1 and CDR2 from the germline V gene are PRHDT and FYEKMQ (reference sequence). The CDR3 is made up of 14 amino acids. Trimming took off 5 bases at V and 3 bases at J, with 14 bases between the two ends.

The CDR3 bases are TGTGCCAGCAGCTCCCAGGTGAACACTGAAGCTTTCTTT. Encoded protein: CASSSQVNTEAFF. This chain links TRBV7-2 with TRBJ1-1, with D hard to call. CDR3 length equals 13 residues. V dropped 4 bases and J dropped 0 bases, with 6 bases sitting between them. Germline-derived CDR1 and CDR2 are SGHTA and FQGNSA.

The table lists this clonotype with many counts. The V and J genes are TRBV2 and TRBJ2-4; tentative D call: TRBD1 (6 bases). Germline V gene sequence: CDR1 SNHLY, CDR2 FYNNEI. The CDR3 is 15 residues long. The V end lost 7 bases, the J end lost 7 bases, and 20 bases lay between the germline ends. The CDR3 coding sequence is TGTGCCAGCACCATTAGAGGGGGTGTCAGCAACATTCAGTACTTC. Its protein product is CASTIRGGVSNIQYF.

The sample holds a few counts of this clonotype. CDR3 residues: CATRQGVFDTQYF. CDR3 nucleotide sequence: TGTGCCACCCGACAGGGGGTCTTCGATACGCAGTATTTT. The V and J genes are TRBV24-1 and TRBJ2-3; 9 bases map to TRBD1. J was trimmed by 6 bases and V by 9 bases; bases with no gene match: 6. The V gene's germline CDR1 is KGHDR and CDR2 SFDVKD. The CDR3 is 13 residues long.

The chain couples TRBV6-1 to TRBJ1-1; no definite D call. Germline CDR1 and CDR2: MNHNS and SASEGT. This CDR3 comprises 14 residues. V dropped 2 bases and J dropped 10 bases, with 17 bases sitting between them. CDR3 nucleotides: TGTGCCAGCAGTGAAAGGGCAGGACCCCCGGGAGCTTTCTTT. Translation gives CASSERAGPPGAFF.

The chain joins TRBV10-3 to TRBJ2-3; 9 nucleotides match TRBD1. The V segment lost 4 bases and the J segment 7 bases; nucleotides outside the gene matches: 9. CDR1 and CDR2 (germline): ENHRY, SYGVKD. This CDR3 contains 15 residues. The CDR3 DNA is TGTGCCATCAGTGGTGGGGGACAGGGCATGAATACGCAGTATTTT. Amino acids: CAISGGGQGMNTQYF.

This clonotype showed up just a few times. The CDR3 here is CSARDPGLAYNEQFF. The CDR3 DNA sequence: TGCAGTGCTAGAGACCCGGGACTAGCATACAATGAGCAGTTCTTC. The chain employs TRBV20-1 and TRBJ2-1; 9 bases are shared with TRBD2. This CDR3 is 15 amino acids long. V was pared by 0 bases and J by 4 bases, with 4 bases of the junction left unmatched. Looked up from germline, CDR1 is DFQATT and CDR2 is SNEGSKA (reference sequence).